Below, 21 T cell receptor beta chains from the same sample are listed, as sequenced in a study of T cells in Graves' hyperthyroidism and ophthalmopathy. Amplification of TCR beta CDR3 regions was performed using RNA transcripts as template. A set of HTBI primers served as the primers for a first-round RT-PCR of the TCR CDR3. TCRdb passed the multiplex PCR reads through MiXCR, listing each CDR3 protein once. The repertoire has about 500,000 distinct CDR3 sequences, about 16% of them found once; the top ten carry approximately 32%. Sequences were obtained from blood. These receptors came from a woman younger than 45 with Graves' ophthalmopathy.

The chain uses TRBV29-1 and TRBJ1-2; no definite D call. V gave up 2 bases and J gave up 0 bases, with 10 bases separating them. The CDR3 totals 14 residues. The germline gives CDR1 SQVTM, CDR2 ANQGSEA. The CDR3 DNA sequence: TGCAGCGTTGAATTTGAGGCAGCTAACTATGGCTACACCTTC. As protein: CSVEFEAANYGYTF. The whole variable domain, filled in from reference TRBV29-1 and TRBJ1-2, reads SAVISQKPSRDICQRGTSLTIQCQVDSQVTMMFWYRQQPGQSLTLIATANQGSEATYESGFVIDKFPISRPNLTFSTLTVSNMSPEDSSIYLCSVEFEAANYGYTFGSGTRLTVV.

The sample holds a few counts of this clonotype. J is TRBJ2-4 and V is TRBV7-9; 7 bases are a match to TRBD2. The CDR3 is made up of 16 amino acids. The V segment lost 1 base and the J segment 8 bases; nucleotides outside the gene matches: 11. CDR1 is SEHNR, CDR2 FQNEAQ, per germline (reference sequence). In DNA form, the CDR3 reads TGTGCCAGCAGCTTAGGGGTGGGCGGCCGGGAGGACATTCAGTACTTC. Translation: CASSLGVGGREDIQYF.

This clonotype has a handful of counts. The chain employs TRBV9 and TRBJ1-1; D perhaps matches TRBD1 (6 bases). In germline, CDR1 is SGDLS, CDR2 YYNGEE. The V end lost 0 bases, the J end lost 6 bases, and 15 bases lay between the germline ends. CDR3 length: 15 amino acids. CDR3 nucleotide sequence: TGTGCCAGCAGCGTAGGGGCAGGGGCTTTCGCTGAAGCTTTCTTT. It encodes CASSVGAGAFAEAFF. The full variable domain, rest sourced from reference TRBV9 and TRBJ1-1, is DSGVTQTPKHLITATGQRVTLRCSPRSGDLSVYWYQQSLDQGLQFLIQYYNGEERAKGNILERFSAQQFPDLHSELNLSSLELGDSALYFCASSVGAGAFAEAFFGQGTRLTVV.

This clonotype was counted at least ten times. This rearrangement joins TRBV20-1 to TRBJ2-7; 7 nucleotides agree with TRBD2. V was pared by 3 bases and J by 2 bases, with 4 bases of the junction left unmatched. From germline, CDR1 is DFQATT and CDR2 SNEGSKA (reference sequence). This CDR3 is 13 amino acids long. The CDR3 nucleotides are TGCAGTGCTAGTGGTGGGAGGGCCTACGAGCAGTACTTC. Encoded protein: CSASGGRAYEQYF.

A few counts support this clonotype. The chain couples TRBV3-1 to TRBJ1-1; TRBD1 matches 10 bases. Losses at the gene ends were 5 bases for V and 0 bases for J; bases not matched to a gene: 15. This CDR3 is 19 amino acids long. Looked up from germline, CDR1 is LGHDT and CDR2 is YNNKEL (reference sequence). The CDR3 here is CASSTWTGGKRDMNTEAFF. The CDR3 DNA is TGTGCCAGCAGCACATGGACAGGGGGAAAAAGGGATATGAACACTGAAGCTTTCTTT.

This clonotype occurred many times. The chain uses TRBV3-1 and TRBJ2-2; D is unresolved. This CDR3 has 14 residues. CDR1 LGHDT and CDR2 YNNKEL come from the germline V gene (reference sequence). V was shortened by 0 bases and J by 3 bases, with 5 bases between the two germline ends. The CDR3 DNA follows: TGTGCCAGCAGCCAAGAAATCGACACCGGGGAGCTGTTTTTT. This gives the protein CASSQEIDTGELFF. Looking up the rest from reference TRBV3-1 and TRBJ2-2 gives the full variable domain: DTAVSQTPKYLVTQMGNDKSIKCEQNLGHDTMYWYKQDSKKFLKIMFSYNNKELIINETVPNRFSPKSPDKAHLNLHINSLELGDSAVYFCASSQEIDTGELFFGEGSRLTVL.

The rearrangement links TRBV28 to TRBJ1-1, with D perhaps TRBD1 (5 bases). CDR1 is MDHEN and CDR2 is SYDVKM in the germline V gene. V was pared by 2 bases and J by 11 bases, with 24 bases between. There are 16 residues in the CDR3. The CDR3 spells CASSLHITGELGIAFF. CDR3 DNA sequence: TGTGCCAGCAGTTTACACATTACAGGAGAGTTGGGGATCGCTTTCTTT.

This clonotype showed up many times. V gene TRBV6-1 combines with J gene TRBJ2-7, with 8 bases lining up with TRBD1. The CDR3 has 14 residues. Germline assignment: CDR1 MNHNS and CDR2 SASEGT. V lost 6 bases, J lost 4 bases, and 8 bases stayed unmatched. CDR3 in amino acids: CASRTSGGGYEQYF. The DNA for the CDR3 is TGTGCCAGCAGGACTTCAGGGGGCGGTTACGAGCAGTACTTC.

This clonotype was recorded many times. This chain uses TRBV12-3 or TRBV12-4 with TRBJ1-1; D remains unclear. Trimming pared 6 bases from V and 5 bases from J, leaving 16 bases between. CDR3 length: 14 residues. In DNA, the CDR3 is TGTGCCAGCAGCCTCGGACGACGGGCTACTGAAGCTTTCTTT. Translation: CASSLGRRATEAFF.

This clonotype appeared many times. The genes are TRBV20-1 and TRBJ1-5, with 7 bases identical to TRBD1. Germline lookup yields CDR1 DFQATT and CDR2 SNEGSKA (reference sequence). The CDR3 is 15 residues long. The trim removed 3 bases at V and 2 bases at J, leaving 7 bases unmatched. CDR3 residues: CSASHWQGGNQPQHF. CDR3 DNA: TGCAGTGCTAGCCACTGGCAGGGGGGCAATCAGCCCCAGCATTTT.

Ten or more counts support this clonotype. V gene TRBV27 combines with J gene TRBJ1-1; TRBD1 aligns across 10 bases. With 0 bases clipped from V and 6 bases from J, the junction kept 10 bases outside the gene matches. CDR3 length equals 17 residues. Germline loops: CDR1 MNHEY, CDR2 SMNVEV (reference sequence). CDR3 DNA: TGTGCCAGCAGTTTATCGCCGGGACAGGGGAGTTATCCTGAAGCTTTCTTT. Translated, it gives CASSLSPGQGSYPEAFF.

This clonotype has a handful of counts. The chain is built from TRBV7-9 and TRBJ1-2, with TRBD1 identical over 7 bases. This CDR3 is built from 17 residues. The ends lost 4 bases at V and 2 bases at J; junction bases unmatched: 13. Germline V lookup: CDR1 SEHNR, CDR2 FQNEAQ (reference sequence). The CDR3 nucleotides are TGTGCCAGCAGCTACCCGAATGACAGGGACCTCAACTATGGCTACACCTTC. Protein product: CASSYPNDRDLNYGYTF.

V gene TRBV3-1 combines with J gene TRBJ2-2; D is unresolved. Germline loops: CDR1 LGHDT, CDR2 YNNKEL (reference sequence). This CDR3 is 13 amino acids long. V gave up 0 bases and J gave up 6 bases, with 5 bases separating them. The CDR3 sequence: CASSQEGSGELFF. CDR3 DNA: TGTGCCAGCAGCCAAGAGGGTTCCGGGGAGCTGTTTTTT.

The gene calls are TRBV28 and TRBJ2-3; 8 bases are shared with TRBD2. There are 15 residues in the CDR3. Per germline, CDR1 MDHEN and CDR2 SYDVKM. Trimming took 5 bases from V and 3 from J; bases not matched to a gene: 7. This CDR3 is CASSGSGSWTDTQYF. The DNA of the CDR3 is TGTGCCAGCAGTGGGAGCGGGAGTTGGACAGATACGCAGTATTTT.

At least ten counts were recorded for this clonotype. J is TRBJ2-7 and V is TRBV11-2; 11 bases line up with TRBD2. Per the germline V gene, CDR1 is SGHAT and CDR2 is FQNNGV. The junction had 5 bases not matched to a gene; V was cut back by 5 bases and J by 2 bases. The CDR3 is 15 residues long. DNA of the CDR3: TGTGCCAGCAGCATGGGACTAGCGGCAACCTACGAGCAGTACTTC. Encoded protein: CASSMGLAATYEQYF.

This clonotype was detected many times. This chain uses TRBV30 with TRBJ2-7; D is ambiguous. This CDR3 has 14 residues. Trimming left V 4 bases short and J 0 bases short, with 13 bases between. Germline V gene data show CDR1 as GTSNPN and CDR2 as SVGIG (reference sequence). The CDR3 DNA follows: TGTGCCTGGACTCCCGGAGCTAGCTCCTACGAGCAGTACTTC. This gives the protein CAWTPGASSYEQYF.

The sample holds many counts of this clonotype. This rearrangement joins TRBV6-1 to TRBJ1-1, with D hard to call. V dropped 7 bases and J dropped 0 bases, with 9 bases sitting between them. The CDR3 totals 13 residues. The germline V gene encodes CDR1 MNHNS and CDR2 SASEGT. In nucleotides, the CDR3 is TGTGCCAGCAAAGGACTTATGAACACTGAAGCTTTCTTT. Residues: CASKGLMNTEAFF.

This clonotype was detected a few times. V and J are TRBV28 and TRBJ2-5, with D perhaps TRBD2 (5 bases). Germline CDR1 reads MDHEN; CDR2 reads SYDVKM. This CDR3 has 15 residues. Trimming shortened V by 3 bases and J by 4 bases, and 15 bases separated the two germline ends. CDR3: CASSFGPPRGETQYF. DNA for the CDR3: TGTGCCAGCAGTTTTGGGCCTCCCCGGGGAGAGACCCAGTACTTC. Drawing the rest from reference TRBV28 and TRBJ2-5, the complete variable domain is DVKVTQSSRYLVKRTGEKVFLECVQDMDHENMFWYRQDPGLGLRLIYFSYDVKMKEKGDIPEGYSVSREKKERFSLILESASTNQTSMYLCASSFGPPRGETQYFGPGTRLLVL.

This clonotype turned up a few times. The rearrangement joins TRBV7-2 to TRBJ2-7, with 9 bases identical to TRBD2. Germline trimming cut 0 bases from V and 4 bases from J; bases unmatched to any gene: 10. The CDR3 is 17 amino acids. The germline V gene has CDR1 SGHTA and CDR2 FQGNSA. CDR3 region: CASSLARLAEGPYEQYF. The CDR3 bases are TGTGCCAGCAGCTTAGCGCGACTAGCGGAAGGCCCTTACGAGCAGTACTTC.

This clonotype was detected many times. V usage is TRBV4-1 and J usage is TRBJ2-7; 8 nucleotides align to TRBD2. The CDR3 covers 15 residues. CDR1 MGHRA and CDR2 YSYEKL come from the germline V gene. Trimming removed 2 bases from V and 4 bases from J; junction bases left unmatched: 7. The CDR3 DNA follows: TGCGCCAGCAGCCAATGGGGGCTAGCGGGTTACGAGCAGTACTTC. Residues: CASSQWGLAGYEQYF.

In its sample, this clonotype was seen a few times. The rearrangement uses TRBV7-2 and TRBJ2-5; possible D gene TRBD1, 6 bases. The CDR3 spans 16 residues. Trimming took 5 bases from V and 4 from J, leaving 20 bases between them. Per germline, CDR1 SGHTA and CDR2 FQGNSA. CDR3 sequence reads: CASSRSHRALGETQYF. The DNA of the CDR3 is TGTGCCAGCAGCCGATCACACAGGGCACTGGGAGAGACCCAGTACTTC.